Below, 26 T cell receptor beta chains from the same sample are listed, as sequenced in a study of shared clonotypes between healthy human individuals. Only in-frame clones appear in the TCRdb table, and some are missing; sequencing was by immunoSEQ multiplex PCR. The data contain roughly 1 million clones, around four fifths of them seen just once; the ten biggest clones take up about 1.5%. The sequenced sample consisted of memory CD4+ T cells sorted from blood. Stated subset: CD45RA-negative fraction. The receptors stem from a man aged 18 to 30 in good health.

In its sample, this clone was seen once. The chain joins TRBV7-6 to TRBJ2-2; tentative D call: TRBD2 (7 bases). Germline V gene lookup returns CDR1 SGHVS and CDR2 FNYEAQ. V dropped 1 base and J dropped 6 bases, with 12 bases sitting between them. The CDR3 spans 15 residues. CDR3 protein: CASSLGGGAPGELFF. CDR3 in DNA: TGTGCCAGCAGCTTAGGGGGGGGCGCCCCCGGGGAGCTGTTTTTT.

The CDR3 nucleotides read TGTGCCAGCAGTCCCCCCCACAGGGTTGAAAAACTGTTTTTT. Its translation is CASSPPHRVEKLFF. The genes are TRBV28 and TRBJ1-4; possibly TRBD1 for D (6 bases). The V gene lost 5 bases and the J gene lost 7 bases, with 14 bases spanning the gap. CDR1 and CDR2 (germline): MDHEN, SYDVKM. This CDR3 is 14 amino acids long.

The chain carries TRBV27 and TRBJ2-5; D perhaps matches TRBD2 (5 bases). The CDR3 contains 15 residues. CDR1 is MNHEY, CDR2 SMNVEV, per germline (reference sequence). V lost 5 bases and J 6 bases, leaving 19 bases between the germline ends. CDR3 in DNA: TGTGCCAGCAGTCCCTACTGGGGAGAGGTAAAGACCCAGTACTTC. This codes for CASSPYWGEVKTQYF.

V and J are TRBV7-2 and TRBJ1-1; D gene ambiguous. Deletions cut 4 bases from V and 4 bases from J, with 7 bases between. Germline CDR1 is SGHTA and CDR2 is FQGNSA. The CDR3 loop spans 12 amino acids. CDR3: CASSSRITEAFF. CDR3 coding DNA: TGTGCCAGCAGCTCCAGAATCACTGAAGCTTTCTTT. The whole variable domain, filled in from reference TRBV7-2 and TRBJ1-1, reads GAGVSQSPSNKVTEKGKDVELRCDPISGHTALYWYRQSLGQGLEFLIYFQGNSAPDKSGLPSDRFSAERTGGSVSTLTIQRTQQEDSAVYLCASSSRITEAFFGQGTRLTVV.

The chain is built from TRBV27 and TRBJ1-6; D ambiguous. CDR1 and CDR2 from the germline V gene are MNHEY and SMNVEV (reference sequence). There are 13 residues in the CDR3. The V end was cut by 4 bases, the J end by 5 bases, with 6 bases between. The CDR3 nucleotides are TGTGCCAGCAGTTCACAGAATAATTCACCCCTCCACTTT. It translates to CASSSQNNSPLHF.

A single count supports this clone. This chain connects TRBV11-3 to TRBJ2-2; D is unresolved. V dropped 7 bases and J dropped 2 bases, with 11 bases sitting between them. The germline CDR1 and CDR2 sequences are SGHNT and YENEEA. This CDR3 has 14 residues. CDR3 sequence: CASTPGDNTGELFF. The CDR3 DNA sequence: TGTGCCAGCACCCCCGGTGATAACACCGGGGAGCTGTTTTTT. The full variable domain, in which reference TRBV11-3 and TRBJ2-2 provide the parts outside the CDR3, is EAGVVQSPRYKIIEKKQPVAFWCNPISGHNTLYWYLQNLGQGPELLIRYENEEAVDDSQLPKDRFSAERLKGVDSTLKIQPAELGDSAVYLCASTPGDNTGELFFGEGSRLTVL.

This clone has just a few counts. Written as DNA, the CDR3 is TGTGCCAGCAGTGCCCAATCAGGGGGAAAGTGGCCCCAGCATTTT. The encoded protein is CASSAQSGGKWPQHF. The chain employs TRBV28 and TRBJ1-5; 7 bases line up with TRBD1. Per germline, CDR1 MDHEN and CDR2 SYDVKM. The ends lost 5 bases at V and 9 bases at J; junction bases unmatched: 13. The CDR3 is 15 residues long.

The rearrangement joins TRBV10-3 to TRBJ1-3; no reliable D call. Trimming cost V 8 bases and J 0 bases, with 14 bases left between them. The CDR3 consists of 15 residues. The germline V gene has CDR1 ENHRY and CDR2 SYGVKD. The CDR3 is CAIGLDPLSGNTIYF. As DNA, the CDR3 is TGTGCCATCGGGCTAGATCCTCTCTCTGGAAACACCATATATTTT.

The rearrangement joins TRBV4-1 to TRBJ2-5, with TRBD1 identical over 10 bases. The J segment lost 5 bases and the V segment lost 2 bases, leaving 8 bases of the junction unmatched. Germline V gene data show CDR1 as MGHRA and CDR2 as YSYEKL. This CDR3 is 16 amino acids long. The CDR3 sequence is CASSQFHGTGVETQYF. The CDR3 nucleotides are TGCGCCAGCAGCCAATTTCACGGGACAGGGGTGGAGACCCAGTACTTC.

Points on this clone: Other DNA sequences of this sample code for an identical CDR3. This rearrangement joins TRBV6-1 to TRBJ1-1; unclear D gene. The CDR3 contains 11 residues. Between the trimmed V and J ends, which lost 6 bases and 7 bases, there was a span of 9 bases. Germline loops: CDR1 MNHNS, CDR2 SASEGT. DNA of the CDR3: TGTGCCAGCAGCCGAGGAAATGAAGCTTTCTTT. Protein sequence: CASSRGNEAFF.

The rearrangement joins TRBV10-3 to TRBJ1-1; no clear D. Germline CDR1 ENHRY, CDR2 SYGVKD. V dropped 10 bases and J dropped 4 bases, with 13 bases sitting between them. The CDR3 is made up of 12 amino acids. The CDR3 DNA is TGTGCCAACCGTCAGGAGAGCACTGAAGCTTTCTTT. Protein: CANRQESTEAFF.

Points on this clone: One junction end disagrees with the germline gene, perhaps due to a read error. This sequence joins TRBV30 and TRBJ2-7; perhaps TRBD1 as D (5 bases). The CDR3 sequence is 11 residues long. The germline V gene has CDR1 GTSNPN and CDR2 SVGIG (reference sequence). CDR3 loop: CAWSVGAERTF. The CDR3 DNA sequence: TGTGCCTGGAGTGTAGGGGCCGAAAGAACGTTC. Full variable domain (rest looked up from reference TRBV30 and TRBJ2-7): SQTIHQWPATLVQPVGSPLSLECTVEGTSNPNLYWYRQAAGRGLQLLFYSVGIGQISSEVPQNLSASRPQDRQFILSSKKLLLSDSGFYLCAWSVGAERTFGPGTRLTVT.

The rearrangement uses TRBV14 and TRBJ2-1, with 8 bases aligning to TRBD2. The CDR3 extends over 15 amino acids. CDR1 is SGHDN and CDR2 is FVKESK in the germline V gene. V dropped 4 bases and J dropped 9; count of bases not matched to a gene: 11. CDR3 nucleotides: TGTGCCAGCAGCCTATTGAGGAGCGGGGGCGGTGAGCAGTTCTTC. Protein product: CASSLLRSGGGEQFF.

Worth noting for this clone: The junction departs from germline at one end; a sequencing error may be responsible. The gene calls are TRBV7-7 and TRBJ2-5; 7 bases are shared with TRBD2. Germline V gives CDR1 SSHAT, CDR2 FNYEAQ (reference sequence). This CDR3 has 16 amino acids. The CDR3 region has the DNA TGTGCTAGCAGCTTAGCGGGCGGGCTACCTGAAGAGACCCAGTACTTC. It codes for CASSLAGGLPEETQYF.

This chain joins TRBV19 and TRBJ1-6, with 9 nucleotides matching TRBD1. The ends lost 2 bases at V and 10 bases at J; junction bases unmatched: 9. This CDR3 has 16 residues. Per germline, CDR1 LNHDA and CDR2 SQIVND (reference sequence). This CDR3 is CASSIKGTGRISPLHF. The CDR3 DNA reads TGTGCCAGTAGTATAAAGGGGACAGGGAGGATATCACCCCTCCACTTT.

A word on this clone: The identical CDR3 is also encoded by other nucleotide sequences in the sample. The V gene is TRBV6-1, the J gene TRBJ2-2, with 10 bases identical to TRBD1. V lost 6 bases and J lost 5; bases outside the gene matches: 6. The CDR3 contains 15 residues. The V gene's germline CDR1 is MNHNS and CDR2 SASEGT. The CDR3 nucleotides are TGTGCCAGCAGATCCGGGACAGGGGTAACCGGGGAGCTGTTTTTT. Translation: CASRSGTGVTGELFF.

This clone was observed once. J is TRBJ2-3 and V is TRBV7-2, with 10 bases identical to TRBD2. The V gene's germline CDR1 is SGHTA and CDR2 FQGNSA. The CDR3 has 14 residues. The V segment lost 10 bases and the J segment 0 bases; nucleotides outside the gene matches: 4. CDR3 coding DNA: TGTGCCACCAAACTAGCGGGAAGCACAGATACGCAGTATTTT. Its protein product is CATKLAGSTDTQYF.

To note about this clone: A much more abundant neighbour one base away suggests this may be a read error. The chain carries TRBV11-2 and TRBJ1-3; 7 bases fit TRBD1. V dropped 3 bases and J dropped 2; count of bases not matched to a gene: 1. Germline lookup yields CDR1 SGHAT and CDR2 FQNNGV. This CDR3 is 14 amino acids long. This chain's CDR3 is CASSFDRAGNTIYF. The CDR3 DNA sequence: TGTGCCAGCAGCTTCGACAGGGCTGGAAACACCATATATTTT.

The rearrangement links TRBV6-1 to TRBJ2-7; perhaps TRBD2 as D (6 bases). Germline-derived CDR1 and CDR2 are MNHNS and SASEGT. Between the trimmed V and J ends, which lost 0 bases and 3 bases, there was a span of 12 bases. The CDR3 totals 15 residues. CDR3: CASSEAGLPIYEQYF. CDR3 sequence (DNA): TGTGCCAGCAGTGAAGCGGGACTGCCGATCTACGAGCAGTACTTC.

V is TRBV5-5 and J is TRBJ1-1; weak D call: TRBD1 (6 bases). Germline V CDR1 and CDR2: SGHKS, YYEKEE (reference sequence). V gave up 1 base and J gave up 3 bases, with 13 bases separating them. The CDR3 spans 15 residues. The CDR3 DNA is TGTGCCAGCAGCTTGATTGGGGGGCTCCACACTGAAGCTTTCTTT. Amino acid sequence: CASSLIGGLHTEAFF.

Points on this clone: One base separates it from a far larger clone, so it is likely a read error. V and J are TRBV19 and TRBJ2-2, with a weak D call TRBD2 (5 bases). CDR3 length: 13 amino acids. CDR1 LNHDA and CDR2 SQIVND come from the germline V gene (reference sequence). V was clipped by 0 bases and J by 6 bases, with 5 bases between them. The CDR3 protein is CASSIERAGELFF. The CDR3 DNA reads as TGTGCCAGTAGTATAGAGAGGGCCGGGGAGCTGTTTTTT.

The chain is built from TRBV5-4 and TRBJ2-2; 9 positions match TRBD1. Germline CDR1 and CDR2: SGHNT and YYREEE (reference sequence). There are 15 residues in the CDR3. Trimming at V came to 5 bases and at J to 4 bases, leaving 6 bases not matched to a gene. The CDR3 sequence is CASRSGTGSTGELFF. The CDR3 DNA reads as TGTGCCAGCAGATCCGGGACAGGGTCCACCGGGGAGCTGTTTTTT.

This clone showed up just once. The rearrangement joins TRBV7-9 to TRBJ1-4; D unresolved. The V end was cut by 8 bases, the J end by 2 bases, with 12 bases between. CDR1 is SEHNR, CDR2 FQNEAQ, per germline (reference sequence). This CDR3 comprises 14 residues. The CDR3 coding sequence is TGTGCCAGCCGCCTGGATGGGACTAATGAAAAACTGTTTTTT. Protein product: CASRLDGTNEKLFF. The full variable domain, in which reference TRBV7-9 and TRBJ1-4 provide the parts outside the CDR3, is DTGVSQNPRHKITKRGQNVTFRCDPISEHNRLYWYRQTLGQGPEFLTYFQNEAQLEKSRLLSDRFSAERPKGSFSTLEIQRTEQGDSAMYLCASRLDGTNEKLFFGSGTQLSVL.

At least ten counts were recorded for this clone. The chain combines TRBV29-1 with TRBJ2-7; possibly TRBD1 or TRBD2 for D (5 bases each). The length of the CDR3 is 14 residues. The V gene lost 0 bases and the J gene lost 2 bases, with 11 bases spanning the gap. CDR1 is SQVTM and CDR2 is ANQGSEA in the germline V gene. The CDR3 sequence is CSVEDSGRTYEQYF. CDR3 nucleotides: TGCAGCGTTGAAGATTCGGGACGGACCTACGAGCAGTACTTC.

The chain employs TRBV18 and TRBJ2-5; TRBD1 aligns across 8 bases. V gave up 0 bases and J gave up 4 bases; unmatched junction bases: 7. CDR1 KGHSH and CDR2 LQKENI come from the germline V gene. CDR3 length: 16 amino acids. CDR3 coding DNA: TGTGCCAGCTCACCACCTCCCCAGGGGGCGAGAGAGACCCAGTACTTC. It specifies CASSPPPQGARETQYF.

The gene calls are TRBV27 and TRBJ1-5; tentative D call: TRBD1 (5 bases). CDR1 and CDR2 (germline): MNHEY, SMNVEV (reference sequence). CDR3 length equals 16 residues. V was shortened by 6 bases and J by 7 bases, with 22 bases between the two germline ends. The CDR3 nucleotides are TGTGCCAGCAGCCAAGGGTGGGCAGGGCCGGGACAGCCCCAGCATTTT. It translates to CASSQGWAGPGQPQHF.